These 14 T cell receptor beta chains were sequenced from one sample in a study of glioma-infiltrating T cells after dendritic cell vaccination. The data were produced by immunoSEQ multiplex PCR, yet TCRdb's version contains in-frame clones alone and is incomplete. The sample carries around 96,000 clones, about 79% recorded once. Material: blood, obtained before dendritic cell vaccination. Receptors were obtained from a human donor with glioblastoma.

The chain recombines TRBV2 with TRBJ1-1, with D possibly being TRBD1 (6 bases). V was pared by 6 bases and J by 0 bases, with 26 bases between. The CDR3 runs to 19 residues. The V gene's germline CDR1 is SNHLY and CDR2 FYNNEI. The CDR3 DNA follows: TGTGCCAGCAGCCGAAACCGGCGATCAGGGGCCCCTATGAACACTGAAGCTTTCTTT. Its translation is CASSRNRRSGAPMNTEAFF.

The V gene is TRBV28, the J gene TRBJ2-1; 9 positions match TRBD1. V was clipped by 4 bases and J by 4 bases; unmatched bases: 5. Germline V gives CDR1 MDHEN, CDR2 SYDVKM. The CDR3 runs 15 residues. The CDR3 loop reads CASSSPGTGYNEQFF. The CDR3 DNA reads as TGTGCCAGCAGTTCACCCGGGACAGGGTACAATGAGCAGTTCTTC.

The V call is TRBV5-1, the J call TRBJ2-1, with D maybe TRBD2 (6 bases). The V gene lost 4 bases and the J gene lost 0 bases, with 14 bases spanning the gap. Germline V CDR1 and CDR2: SGHRS, YFSETQ. The CDR3 contains 16 residues. CDR3 sequence (DNA): TGCGCCAGCAGCAGGTATTTCGGGAGCTCCTACAATGAGCAGTTCTTC. Its protein product is CASSRYFGSSYNEQFF.

The V call is TRBV30, the J call TRBJ2-7; 11 bases are a match to TRBD2. The length of the CDR3 is 14 residues. CDR1 and CDR2 from the germline V gene are GTSNPN and SVGIG (reference sequence). V was clipped by 2 bases and J by 3 bases; unmatched bases: 3. In DNA form, the CDR3 reads TGTGCCTGGAGTACTAGCGGGAGTCACTACGAGCAGTACTTC. Amino acids: CAWSTSGSHYEQYF.

The chain combines TRBV4-2 with TRBJ2-1; TRBD2 aligns across 13 bases. The CDR3 covers 16 residues. The germline V gene has CDR1 LGHNA and CDR2 YNFKEQ. Trimming at V came to 4 bases and at J to 5 bases, leaving 5 bases not matched to a gene. Here the CDR3 reads CASSRKGLAGDNEQFF. DNA for the CDR3: TGTGCCAGCAGCCGGAAAGGACTAGCGGGGGACAATGAGCAGTTCTTC.

V is TRBV18 and J is TRBJ2-5; 7 nucleotides align to TRBD1. Trimming took 3 bases from V and 2 from J; bases not matched to a gene: 0. The length of the CDR3 is 13 residues. Looked up from germline, CDR1 is KGHSH and CDR2 is LQKENI. The CDR3 nucleotides read TGTGCCAGCTCACCGGGACAGCAAGAGACCCAGTACTTC. Amino acids: CASSPGQQETQYF.

The chain employs TRBV30 and TRBJ2-1; TRBD2 matches at 7 bases. This CDR3 has 16 amino acids. Per the germline V gene, CDR1 is GTSNPN and CDR2 is SVGIG (reference sequence). Losses at the gene ends were 3 bases for V and 2 bases for J; bases not matched to a gene: 10. The CDR3 spells CAWSLRLAAPYNEQFF. CDR3 coding DNA: TGTGCCTGGAGCCTTAGACTAGCCGCCCCCTACAATGAGCAGTTCTTC.

The table lists this clone with a count of one. The gene calls are TRBV2 and TRBJ2-3; 8 bases align to TRBD1. The CDR3 runs 16 residues. Looked up from germline, CDR1 is SNHLY and CDR2 is FYNNEI. The ends lost 7 bases at V and 4 bases at J; junction bases unmatched: 13. This CDR3 reads CASNQDRESASDTQYF. The DNA for the CDR3 is TGTGCCAGCAATCAGGACAGGGAAAGTGCCTCAGATACGCAGTATTTT.

This clone was detected a few times. The chain joins TRBV19 to TRBJ1-1, with D perhaps TRBD1 (6 bases). Germline CDR1 reads LNHDA; CDR2 reads SQIVND (reference sequence). V was pared by 2 bases and J by 5 bases, with 9 bases between. The CDR3 sequence is 13 residues long. The CDR3 is CASSIIGQTEAFF. For the CDR3, the DNA is TGTGCCAGTAGTATAATTGGACAGACTGAAGCTTTCTTT.

This rearrangement joins TRBV7-9 to TRBJ2-3; TRBD1 aligns across 9 bases. J gave up 3 bases and V 2 bases, and 6 bases lay outside the gene matches. The CDR3 runs 16 residues. Germline loops: CDR1 SEHNR, CDR2 FQNEAQ (reference sequence). The CDR3 DNA reads TGTGCCAGCAGCTTATCCGGACAGGGGATGACAGATACGCAGTATTTT. This translates into CASSLSGQGMTDTQYF.

The chain carries TRBV6-5 and TRBJ2-7; 7 nucleotides align to TRBD2. The germline V gene has CDR1 MNHEY and CDR2 SVGAGI. After removal of 6 bases from V and 0 bases from J, the junction contained 8 bases not matched to a gene. CDR3 length equals 15 residues. The CDR3 sequence: CASRMSGGNSYEQYF. CDR3 coding DNA: TGTGCCAGCAGAATGTCGGGGGGAAACTCCTACGAGCAGTACTTC.

CDR3: CASRTTLMNTEAFF. In DNA, the CDR3 is TGTGCCAGCAGAACGACACTTATGAACACTGAAGCTTTCTTT. V is TRBV5-4 and J is TRBJ1-1; D remains ambiguous. Germline CDR1 is SGHNT and CDR2 is YYREEE (reference sequence). Trimming stripped 5 bases from V and 0 bases from J, with 11 bases between. The CDR3 covers 14 residues.

In this sample, this clone turned up once. The chain recombines TRBV15 with TRBJ2-3, with TRBD1 matching 10 bases. CDR1 and CDR2 (germline): LNHNV, YYDKDF (reference sequence). J lost 1 base, V lost 0 bases, and 4 bases had no gene match. The CDR3 runs 17 residues. Here the CDR3 reads CATSRDRGTGGTDTQYF. DNA of the CDR3: TGTGCCACCAGCAGAGATCGTGGGACAGGGGGCACAGATACGCAGTATTTT. Based on the CDR3 plus reference TRBV15 and TRBJ2-3, the full variable domain is DAMVIQNPRYQVTQFGKPVTLSCSQTLNHNVMYWYQQKSSQAPKLLFHYYDKDFNNEADTPDNFQSRRPNTSFCFLDIRSPGLGDTAMYLCATSRDRGTGGTDTQYFGPGTRLTVL.

This clone was found a few times. The chain joins TRBV7-2 to TRBJ1-1; D is possibly TRBD1 (6 bases). Trimming removed 2 bases at V and 10 bases at J, with 23 bases between. CDR3 length: 16 amino acids. From germline, CDR1 is SGHTA and CDR2 FQGNSA. As DNA, the CDR3 is TGTGCCAGCAGCTTATCACCCGTAGGGGGTGGGGGGGGAGCTTTCTTT. As protein: CASSLSPVGGGGGAFF.